The sequence of this TCR beta chain was determined in a study of early stage breast cancer tumors. The germline gives CDR1 LNHDA, CDR2 SQIVND (reference sequence). V lost 4 bases to trimming and J lost 0 bases, with 10 bases between them. CDR3 length: 15 residues. Some clones are missing from TCRdb's copy, which holds only in-frame ones; the method was immunoSEQ multiplex PCR. The sample contains 40,000 to 60,000 clones, 75% to 85% of which appear only once. The sequencing sample was made of blood. The source is a person aged 45-65 years with breast cancer. The rearrangement uses TRBV19 and TRBJ1-3; D is unclear. CDR3 nucleotides: TGTGCCAGTAGTAGAACCGGGAACTCTGGAAACACCATATATTTT. Amino acids: CASSRTGNSGNTIYF.